This TCR beta chain was recorded in a study of identical twins. Per the germline V gene, CDR1 is SNHLY and CDR2 is FYNNEI. The CDR3 is 12 residues long. The ends were cut back, 2 bases at V and 9 bases at J, with 11 bases in the middle. General study points: Fewer insertions characterized abundant cord blood beta clonotypes, whereas memory repertoires showed none.

Worth noting for this clonotype: Its matching antigen is unknown.

A single record per CDR3 protein comes from TCRdb applying MiXCR to the 5' RACE reads. This table has 350,000 to 450,000 distinct CDR3 sequences, less than 20% appearing once. Material: naive T cells sorted from blood. V and J are TRBV2 and TRBJ2-7, with D perhaps being TRBD1 or TRBD2 (5 bases each). The source of this sequence is a man in his fifties in good health. The DNA for the CDR3 is TGTGCCAGCAGTGAATTAGGGACGCGGCAGTACTTC. Its protein product is CASSELGTRQYF.